Sequencing of this TCR beta chain was carried out in a study of shared clonotypes between healthy human individuals. General study results and limits: Shared clonotypes: 4.5% to 5% naive CD4, roughly 4% naive CD8, roughly 2.4% memory CD4, approximately 0.37% memory CD8. Naive subsets, compared against memory subsets, generally had larger estimated richness values.

Original methodology: Filtering differed since immunoSEQ provided only junctions, with no quality scores. The table came from immunoSEQ multiplex PCR; TCRdb's copy has only in-frame clones and leaves some out. That table is the source of V, J and clone size, and D and trimming were worked out from the DNA. The sample records over a million clones, approximately 98.5% being singletons. The healthy adult donors were HIV-negative and reported no recent acute infections or vaccinations. Comments on this clone: Its antigen is unknown.

What was sequenced was naive CD4+ T cells sorted from blood. Subset here: CD45RA+ positively selected. The source is a young man in good health.

CDR3 protein: CASSPQGAAVTYEQYF. The CDR3 bases are TGCGCCAGCAGCCCACAGGGGGCGGCGGTAACCTACGAGCAGTACTTC. The V gene is TRBV5-1, the J gene TRBJ2-7; 9 positions match TRBD1. J lost 2 bases, V lost 4 bases, and 10 bases had no gene match. The CDR3 sequence is 16 residues long. Germline CDR1 reads SGHRS; CDR2 reads YFSETQ.